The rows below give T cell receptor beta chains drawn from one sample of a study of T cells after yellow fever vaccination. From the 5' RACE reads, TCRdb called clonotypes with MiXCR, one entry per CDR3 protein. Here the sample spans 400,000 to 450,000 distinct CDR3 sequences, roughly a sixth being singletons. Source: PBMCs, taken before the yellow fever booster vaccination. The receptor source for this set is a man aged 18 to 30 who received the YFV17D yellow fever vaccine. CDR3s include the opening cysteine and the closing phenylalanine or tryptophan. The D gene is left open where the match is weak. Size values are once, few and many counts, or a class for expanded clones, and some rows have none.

TGTGCCAGCAGCTTATCGGGGATTGGAGATGAGCAGTTCTTC	CASSLSGIGDEQFF	few	-	TRBV7-2	TRBJ2-1
TGTGCCAGCAGTCGCGAAATAGAGGGACTAGCGAGGAGCGATGAGCAGTTCTTC	CASSREIEGLARSDEQFF	-	TRBD2	TRBV27	TRBJ2-1
TGTGCCAGCAGTTATAGTTTGGGGCCGACTGAAGCTTTCTTT	CASSYSLGPTEAFF	few	-	TRBV6-5	TRBJ1-1
TGTGCCAGCAGCCAAGCCCGGGCCAAAACTGAAGCTTTCTTT	CASSQARAKTEAFF	-	-	TRBV3-1	TRBJ1-1
TGTGCCAGCAGTTCGGCCGGGACAGGGGGCTCCTACGAGCAGTACTTC	CASSSAGTGGSYEQYF	few	TRBD1	TRBV6-5	TRBJ2-7
TGCAGTGCTAGAATGGCACCAAATCAGCCCCAGCATTTT	CSARMAPNQPQHF	many	-	TRBV20-1	TRBJ1-5
TGTGCCAGCAGGGCACAGGGGAACTATGGCTACACCTTC	CASRAQGNYGYTF	few	TRBD1	TRBV6-5	TRBJ1-2
TGCGCCAGCAGCTCGACCGAGGGGGTGACTGAAGCTTTCTTT	CASSSTEGVTEAFF	-	-	TRBV5-1	TRBJ1-1
TGTGCCAGCAGTGACAGGGCGCATGGCTACACCTTC	CASSDRAHGYTF	few	TRBD1	TRBV6-2/TRBV6-3	TRBJ1-2
TGCGCCAGCAGCTTGAGGCCAGGGTCCCACAATGAGCAGTTCTTC	CASSLRPGSHNEQFF	-	-	TRBV5-1	TRBJ2-1
TGTGCCAGCAGCCCGCGGACAGGTAGCACAGATACGCAGTATTTT	CASSPRTGSTDTQYF	many	TRBD1	TRBV7-9	TRBJ2-3
TGTGCCAGCAGCCTCACTAGTCGGCTGGCAGCAGGGCAGTTCTTC	CASSLTSRLAAGQFF	few	-	TRBV7-9	TRBJ2-1
TGTGCCAGCAGTGAATCTCGCTTTAGAAATGAGCAGTTCTTC	CASSESRFRNEQFF	-	-	TRBV6-1	TRBJ2-1
TGCAGTGCGAGGAAAGGGGCCACAGATACGCAGTATTTT	CSARKGATDTQYF	few	-	TRBV20-1	TRBJ2-3
TGTGCCAGCAGCTTGGCGTCCCGCGGAGGGCAAGATAATGAAAAACTGTTTTTT	CASSLASRGGQDNEKLFF	-	-	TRBV7-9	TRBJ1-4
TGTGCCAGCAGCTTACGGAGGACAACGAACACCGGGGAGCTGTTTTTT	CASSLRRTTNTGELFF	-	-	TRBV11-3	TRBJ2-2
TGTGCCAGCAGCTCAGATTCTGGGGCCAACGTCCTGACTTTC	CASSSDSGANVLTF	many	-	TRBV7-7	TRBJ2-6
TGTGCCTGGAGTGTACGGGGGAGGTCTGAAGCTTTCTTT	CAWSVRGRSEAFF	-	-	TRBV30	TRBJ1-1
TGTGCCAGCAGCTTAGTCCGGGGGTCAGAAACAGATACGCAGTATTTT	CASSLVRGSETDTQYF	few	-	TRBV11-2	TRBJ2-3
TGTGCCAGCAGTTACGGCCGTGGGGATGGCTACACCTTC	CASSYGRGDGYTF	-	-	TRBV6-6	TRBJ1-2